This TCR beta chain was captured by sequencing in a study of response to subunit inactivated influenza vaccine. MiXCR was run by TCRdb on the RT-PCR reads, yielding one entry per CDR3 protein. The sample records about 540,000 distinct CDR3 sequences, roughly 25% being singletons. J was trimmed by 5 bases and V by 3 bases; bases with no gene match: 7. The CDR3 totals 14 residues. Germline V CDR1 and CDR2: MRHNA, SNTAGT. This sample also belongs to another study, concerning T cells expressing NK-cell markers. That source adds: For TCR beta, cDNA was produced by 5'RACE template switching with UMIs.

This receptor was obtained from a man aged 50-59 years who received an inactivated influenza vaccine. The input for sequencing was CD4+ T cells sorted from PBMCs, taken 11 to 12 days after vaccination. The chain couples TRBV6-4 to TRBJ2-7; 7 nucleotides align to TRBD2. CDR3 DNA sequence: TGTGCCAGCAGTGAGTTACGGGGGGTAGACGAGCAGTACTTC. Its protein product is CASSELRGVDEQYF.